Each of the 25 T cell receptor beta chains below was sequenced from the same sample in a study of early stage breast cancer tumors. The assay was immunoSEQ multiplex PCR, and TCRdb's table has in-frame clones only and misses some. The table has about 48,000 clones, roughly 83% seen once. The sequenced sample consisted of blood. All receptors derive from a person between 50 and 60 years old with breast cancer.

The rearrangement joins TRBV7-2 to TRBJ2-5, with 9 bases identical to TRBD2. The trim removed 3 bases at V and 5 bases at J, leaving 7 bases unmatched. Germline CDR1 is SGHTA and CDR2 is FQGNSA. The CDR3 totals 15 residues. CDR3 DNA: TGTGCCAGCAGCTTTGTTAGCGGGGGAGGGGAGACCCAGTACTTC. Residues: CASSFVSGGGETQYF.

The J gene is TRBJ2-1, the V gene TRBV9; TRBD2 matches 10 bases. The CDR3 covers 16 residues. After removal of 1 base from V and 6 bases from J, the junction contained 7 bases not matched to a gene. Germline assignment: CDR1 SGDLS and CDR2 YYNGEE. The CDR3 region is CASSVLLAGEGNEQFF. Written as DNA, the CDR3 is TGTGCCAGCAGCGTACTTCTAGCGGGGGAAGGCAATGAGCAGTTCTTC. Filled out from reference TRBV9 and TRBJ2-1, the complete variable domain reads DSGVTQTPKHLITATGQRVTLRCSPRSGDLSVYWYQQSLDQGLQFLIQYYNGEERAKGNILERFSAQQFPDLHSELNLSSLELGDSALYFCASSVLLAGEGNEQFFGPGTRLTVL.

The chain uses TRBV18 and TRBJ1-1, with D maybe TRBD1 (6 bases). Per the germline V gene, CDR1 is KGHSH and CDR2 is LQKENI. The V gene lost 0 bases and the J gene lost 6 bases, with 14 bases spanning the gap. This CDR3 comprises 15 residues. CDR3 sequence reads: CASSPPRGDGAEAFF. DNA of the CDR3: TGTGCCAGCTCACCACCTAGGGGGGATGGCGCTGAAGCTTTCTTT.

The chain carries TRBV2 and TRBJ1-1; D gene ambiguous. Germline-derived CDR1 and CDR2 are SNHLY and FYNNEI. The CDR3 sequence is 14 residues long. V was pared by 6 bases and J by 1 base, with 12 bases between. The CDR3 bases are TGTGCCAGCAGGGGCGGAGGAGGGAACACTGAAGCTTTCTTT. This encodes CASRGGGGNTEAFF.

The chain couples TRBV30 to TRBJ2-5; tentative D call: TRBD1 (5 bases). The CDR3 length is 14 residues. Germline loops: CDR1 GTSNPN, CDR2 SVGIG (reference sequence). V shed 1 base and J shed 1 base, with 10 bases lying between them. CDR3 bases: TGTGCCTGGAGTGCCGACAGCATCCAAGAGACCCAGTACTTC. As protein: CAWSADSIQETQYF.

V is TRBV25-1 and J is TRBJ1-2; 9 bases map to TRBD1. This CDR3 spans 13 amino acids. Trimming took 6 bases from V and 5 from J; bases not matched to a gene: 4. From germline, CDR1 is MGHDK and CDR2 SYGVNS. In DNA form, the CDR3 reads TGTGCCAGCAGCCGGGACAGGGTTTATGGCTACACCTTC. It is translated as CASSRDRVYGYTF.

This chain links TRBV30 with TRBJ1-2; D unclear. The CDR3 totals 10 residues. Germline values: CDR1 GTSNPN, CDR2 SVGIG (reference sequence). The CDR3 DNA sequence: TGTGCTTCAAATGGGTGGGGCTACACCTTC. This sequence encodes CASNGWGYTF.

This clone was observed a few times. The chain employs TRBV7-2 and TRBJ2-7, with unresolved D. Germline values: CDR1 SGHTA, CDR2 FQGNSA. The CDR3 contains 12 residues. V was shortened by 1 base and J by 7 bases, with 8 bases between the two germline ends. The CDR3 DNA reads as TGTGCCAGCAGCTTAGATTACGGGGAGCAGTACTTC. Protein sequence: CASSLDYGEQYF.

The sample holds one count of this clone. The rearrangement joins TRBV30 to TRBJ2-7; D is unclear. The V and J ends lost 0 bases and 5 bases respectively, with 8 bases between them. The CDR3 is 12 residues long. Germline V gives CDR1 GTSNPN, CDR2 SVGIG (reference sequence). The CDR3 DNA sequence: TGTGCCTGGAGTGTACAAGGGAACGAGCAGTACTTC. Translation gives CAWSVQGNEQYF.

Here the CDR3 reads CASAWELSGNTIYF. The CDR3 bases are TGTGCCAGTGCTTGGGAGCTCTCTGGAAACACCATATATTTT. The chain recombines TRBV19 with TRBJ1-3; D ambiguous. The CDR3 loop spans 14 amino acids. V gave up 8 bases and J gave up 0 bases, with 11 bases separating them. Germline-derived CDR1 and CDR2 are LNHDA and SQIVND (reference sequence).

In this sample, this clone turned up once. This chain joins TRBV10-2 and TRBJ2-4; D is possibly TRBD1 (5 bases). This CDR3 has 16 amino acids. Germline CDR1 WSHSY, CDR2 SAAADI. V lost 0 bases, J lost 0 bases, and 9 bases lay in between. CDR3 DNA sequence: TGCGCCAGCAGTGAGTCGAAGCAGGGAGCCAAAAACATTCAGTACTTC. It specifies CASSESKQGAKNIQYF.

The chain carries TRBV7-9 and TRBJ1-1, with D unclear. Trimming removed 5 bases from V and 5 bases from J, with 15 bases in between. CDR1 is SEHNR, CDR2 FQNEAQ, per germline (reference sequence). The CDR3 spans 14 residues. The CDR3 sequence: CASSTGPVGTEAFF. The CDR3 DNA reads TGTGCCAGCAGCACCGGACCGGTAGGAACTGAAGCTTTCTTT. The entire variable domain, with the rest obtained from reference TRBV7-9 and TRBJ1-1, is as follows: DTGVSQNPRHKITKRGQNVTFRCDPISEHNRLYWYRQTLGQGPEFLTYFQNEAQLEKSRLLSDRFSAERPKGSFSTLEIQRTEQGDSAMYLCASSTGPVGTEAFFGQGTRLTVV.

The rearrangement joins TRBV7-3 to TRBJ2-3, with 9 nucleotides matching TRBD2. V shed 4 bases, J shed 5 bases, and the junction held 10 bases outside the gene matches. This CDR3 comprises 16 residues. Germline V gene data show CDR1 as SGHTA and CDR2 as FQGTGA. Here the CDR3 reads CASSSTGGGAIDTQYF. DNA for the CDR3: TGTGCCAGCAGCTCAACGGGCGGGGGGGCCATAGATACGCAGTATTTT.

The gene calls are TRBV5-1 and TRBJ2-5, with 7 bases aligning to TRBD1. The junction had 10 bases not matched to a gene; V was cut back by 4 bases and J by 1 base. The CDR3 length is 16 residues. CDR1 SGHRS and CDR2 YFSETQ come from the germline V gene. CDR3 sequence reads: CASSLPMGTVQETQYF. CDR3 nucleotides: TGCGCCAGCAGCCTCCCAATGGGGACAGTCCAAGAGACCCAGTACTTC.

This clone was seen a single time. The chain uses TRBV6-5 and TRBJ2-3; D may be TRBD1 or TRBD2 (5 bases each). This CDR3 spans 14 amino acids. CDR1 and CDR2 from the germline V gene are MNHEY and SVGAGI. V lost 2 bases, J lost 4 bases, and 10 bases lay in between. For the CDR3, the DNA is TGTGCCAGCAGTTACCGGGGACCGGCAGATACGCAGTATTTT. Protein sequence: CASSYRGPADTQYF.

The chain employs TRBV11-2 and TRBJ1-4; D is perhaps TRBD1 (5 bases). This CDR3 has 13 amino acids. V shed 4 bases and J shed 6 bases, with 9 bases lying between them. Germline V CDR1 and CDR2: SGHAT, FQNNGV. CDR3 residues: CASSSAGDEKLFF. CDR3 in DNA: TGTGCCAGCAGCTCCGCGGGGGATGAAAAACTGTTTTTT.

This chain joins TRBV6-9 and TRBJ1-6; possibly TRBD1 for D (6 bases). The germline V gene encodes CDR1 MNHGY and CDR2 SVAAGI. This CDR3 spans 13 amino acids. The CDR3 protein is CGSGQPRNSPLHF. For the CDR3, the DNA is TGTGGGTCTGGACAGCCTCGGAATTCACCCCTCCACTTT.

The chain links TRBV19 to TRBJ1-5; no reliable D call. The CDR3 is made up of 15 amino acids. V lost 4 bases and J lost 2, with 12 bases in between. Germline V gene lookup returns CDR1 LNHDA and CDR2 SQIVND (reference sequence). CDR3 bases: TGTGCCAGTAGTAGGGGTAAGTGGGGCAATCAGCCCCAGCATTTT. Encoded protein: CASSRGKWGNQPQHF.

V and J are TRBV5-6 and TRBJ1-3, with D unclear. The CDR3 is made up of 16 amino acids. The germline gives CDR1 SGHDT, CDR2 YYEEEE. V lost 4 bases and J 0 bases, leaving 14 bases between the germline ends. The CDR3 protein is CASSLTYPLSGNTIYF. For the CDR3, the DNA is TGTGCCAGCAGCCTGACTTACCCACTCTCTGGAAACACCATATATTTT.

This chain connects TRBV28 to TRBJ2-2, with 12 nucleotides matching TRBD1. Germline CDR1 MDHEN, CDR2 SYDVKM. V gave up 5 bases and J gave up 5 bases; unmatched junction bases: 3. This CDR3 has 15 amino acids. The CDR3 loop is CASSPGQGATGELFF. The CDR3 DNA reads as TGTGCCAGCAGTCCGGGACAGGGGGCTACCGGGGAGCTGTTTTTT.

The chain recombines TRBV9 with TRBJ2-1, with D possibly TRBD1 on 5 matching bases. The ends were cut back, 5 bases at V and 2 bases at J, with 11 bases in the middle. CDR3 size: 14 residues. Germline lookup yields CDR1 SGDLS and CDR2 YYNGEE. The chain's CDR3 is CASRETDTYNEQFF. CDR3 nucleotide sequence: TGTGCCAGCAGAGAGACAGATACCTACAATGAGCAGTTCTTC.

J is TRBJ2-3 and V is TRBV19; maybe TRBD2 (5 bases). Per the germline V gene, CDR1 is LNHDA and CDR2 is SQIVND (reference sequence). This CDR3 region has 12 residues. Trimming stripped 10 bases from V and 6 bases from J, with 14 bases between. Here the CDR3 DNA reads TGTGCCACCTCAGAGGGTTTTGATACGCAGTATTTT. Its protein product is CATSEGFDTQYF.

This clone was picked up one time. CDR3: CASSVRTASDGYTF. In nucleotides, the CDR3 is TGTGCCAGCAGCGTCCGGACCGCGTCGGATGGCTACACCTTC. The chain couples TRBV9 to TRBJ1-2; no clear D. In germline, CDR1 is SGDLS, CDR2 YYNGEE. With 2 bases removed from V and 6 bases from J, the gap between germline ends came to 14 bases. The CDR3 has 14 residues.

The V call is TRBV5-1, the J call TRBJ1-5, with D possibly TRBD1 on 6 matching bases. V was cut by 4 bases and J by 7 bases, with 15 bases left in between. Germline V CDR1 and CDR2: SGHRS, YFSETQ. The CDR3 contains 14 residues. CDR3 sequence reads: CASSIQGGEQPQHF. CDR3 in DNA: TGCGCCAGCAGCATACAGGGTGGCGAGCAGCCCCAGCATTTT.

V gene TRBV7-9 combines with J gene TRBJ1-3; 8 nucleotides agree with TRBD1. The germline V gene has CDR1 SEHNR and CDR2 FQNEAQ (reference sequence). CDR3 length: 13 amino acids. The ends lost 5 bases at V and 8 bases at J; junction bases unmatched: 5. CDR3 region: CASSTYRGDTIYF. The CDR3 nucleotides read TGTGCCAGCAGCACCTACAGGGGGGACACCATATATTTT.